The rows below give T cell receptor beta chains drawn from one sample of a study of graft-versus-host responses after intestinal transplantation. Antigens of these TCRs are unknown. Here immunoSEQ multiplex PCR was the method, and the copy in TCRdb shows in-frame clones only, minus some. Among 84,000 or so clones, 87% were seen once, and the ten largest hold less than 9.5%. Sequencing was performed on unstimulated CD8+ T cells sorted from spleen or lymph node cells, taken before transplant. The receptors stem from a human donor who was the organ donor for an intestinal transplant. Both conserved end residues are part of each CDR3. Each record gives: CDR3 DNA, CDR3 protein, V gene, D gene, J gene, clone size. A D gene is named only where the DNA matches it firmly. Clone sizes are given selectively: once, few, many, or a class where the clone is expanded.

CDR3 DNA: TGTGCCTGGAGTGGCGGGACAGACGCCGGCGAGCAGTACTTC
CDR3 protein: CAWSGGTDAGEQYF
V gene: TRBV30
D gene: -
J gene: TRBJ2-7
clone size: -

CDR3 DNA: TGCGCCAGCAGCCCTGAGACAGGGACGAACACTGAAGCTTTCTTT
CDR3 protein: CASSPETGTNTEAFF
V gene: TRBV4-1
D gene: TRBD1
J gene: TRBJ1-1
clone size: -

CDR3 DNA: TGTGCCAGCAGCCCTGAACTCTCCACTGAAGCTTTCTTT
CDR3 protein: CASSPELSTEAFF
V gene: TRBV5-4
D gene: -
J gene: TRBJ1-1
clone size: -

CDR3 DNA: TGTGCCAGCAGTGAACCGGACTACGTCTGGAATGAGCAGTTCTTC
CDR3 protein: CASSEPDYVWNEQFF
V gene: TRBV2
D gene: -
J gene: TRBJ2-1
clone size: -

CDR3 DNA: TGCAGCGTGGTGGCAGGGCGGTCCAAAAACATTCAGTACTTC
CDR3 protein: CSVVAGRSKNIQYF
V gene: TRBV29-1
D gene: -
J gene: TRBJ2-4
clone size: -

CDR3 DNA: TGTGCCACCAGCAGTCGTTCTTTCGGGGAGCTGTTTTTT
CDR3 protein: CATSSRSFGELFF
V gene: TRBV15
D gene: -
J gene: TRBJ2-2
clone size: -

CDR3 DNA: TGTGCCAGCGTCGCCACAGGGGCTGGGGCCAACGTCCTGACTTTC
CDR3 protein: CASVATGAGANVLTF
V gene: TRBV19
D gene: TRBD1
J gene: TRBJ2-6
clone size: -

CDR3 DNA: TGCGCCAGCAGCCAAGTAGAAGGGTCTAACTATGGCTACACCTTC
CDR3 protein: CASSQVEGSNYGYTF
V gene: TRBV4-1
D gene: -
J gene: TRBJ1-2
clone size: -

CDR3 DNA: TGTGCCAGCAGCTTAGGAGCGGACGGGTTATACTTC
CDR3 protein: CASSLGADGLYF
V gene: TRBV7-2
D gene: -
J gene: TRBJ2-7
clone size: once

CDR3 DNA: TGCGCCAGCAGCTTGGCGGGCGGGGGCCTCACAGATACGCAGTATTTT
CDR3 protein: CASSLAGGGLTDTQYF
V gene: TRBV5-1
D gene: -
J gene: TRBJ2-3
clone size: once

CDR3 DNA: TGTGCCAGCACCCTCCCGGGCCTTTACAATGAGCAGTTCTTC
CDR3 protein: CASTLPGLYNEQFF
V gene: TRBV6-1
D gene: -
J gene: TRBJ2-1
clone size: -

CDR3 DNA: TGCGCCAGCAGCTTGTCAGGACAGACTTTAAACACTGAAGCTTTCTTT
CDR3 protein: CASSLSGQTLNTEAFF
V gene: TRBV5-1
D gene: -
J gene: TRBJ1-1
clone size: -

CDR3 DNA: TGCGCCAGCAGTCCGGGACTCGGCTACGAGCAGTACTTC
CDR3 protein: CASSPGLGYEQYF
V gene: TRBV10-1
D gene: -
J gene: TRBJ2-7
clone size: -

CDR3 DNA: TGTGCCAGCAGCTTAGTAGGGGGAGGTAGCTACACCTTC
CDR3 protein: CASSLVGGGSYTF
V gene: TRBV7-3
D gene: -
J gene: TRBJ1-2
clone size: -

CDR3 DNA: TGTGCCAGCAGTGACTCGCCGGGCACCGGGGAGCTGTTTTTT
CDR3 protein: CASSDSPGTGELFF
V gene: TRBV6-4
D gene: -
J gene: TRBJ2-2
clone size: -

CDR3 DNA: TGTGCCAGCAGCATCTCGTACAGGCTCTCCTACGAGCAGTACTTC
CDR3 protein: CASSISYRLSYEQYF
V gene: TRBV7-9
D gene: -
J gene: TRBJ2-7
clone size: few

CDR3 DNA: TGTGCCAGCAGCCCAGGACGGATAAACTATGGCTACACCTTC
CDR3 protein: CASSPGRINYGYTF
V gene: TRBV9
D gene: -
J gene: TRBJ1-2
clone size: -

CDR3 DNA: TGTGCCAGCAGCTCGACTAGCGGCTTGCTCTACAATGAGCAGTTCTTC
CDR3 protein: CASSSTSGLLYNEQFF
V gene: TRBV7-9
D gene: TRBD2
J gene: TRBJ2-1
clone size: -

CDR3 DNA: TGTGCCAGCAGCCCGACGGGGGGTCGAGAGACCCAGTACTTC
CDR3 protein: CASSPTGGRETQYF
V gene: TRBV7-6
D gene: TRBD2
J gene: TRBJ2-5
clone size: -

CDR3 DNA: TGCGCCAGCAGCCAGACAGGGGGCGGCTACACCTTC
CDR3 protein: CASSQTGGGYTF
V gene: TRBV4-1
D gene: TRBD1
J gene: TRBJ1-2
clone size: -

CDR3 DNA: TGCAGCGTTGAAGATCTGAGTGGGACAGGGCTTCTTTTGAACACTGAAGCTTTCTTT
CDR3 protein: CSVEDLSGTGLLLNTEAFF
V gene: TRBV29-1
D gene: TRBD1
J gene: TRBJ1-1
clone size: -

CDR3 DNA: TGTGCCACCAGCAGAGATCTCGGGGGGTCCAATGAGCAGTTCTTC
CDR3 protein: CATSRDLGGSNEQFF
V gene: TRBV15
D gene: TRBD2
J gene: TRBJ2-1
clone size: -

CDR3 DNA: TGCGCCAGCAGCTTGGTCGGCGAAAAGAACACCGGGGAGCTGTTTTTT
CDR3 protein: CASSLVGEKNTGELFF
V gene: TRBV5-1
D gene: -
J gene: TRBJ2-2
clone size: -

CDR3 DNA: TGTGCCAGCGTAGAAAGGAGCTCCTATAATTCACCCCTCCACTTT
CDR3 protein: CASVERSSYNSPLHF
V gene: TRBV6-1
D gene: -
J gene: TRBJ1-6
clone size: -

CDR3 DNA: TGTGCCAGCAATTCATTCGTCTCTGGAAACACCATATATTTT
CDR3 protein: CASNSFVSGNTIYF
V gene: TRBV6-5
D gene: -
J gene: TRBJ1-3
clone size: -

CDR3 DNA: TGTGCCAGCAGCCCGTTGGCGGGGGACTACGAGCAGTACTTC
CDR3 protein: CASSPLAGDYEQYF
V gene: TRBV5-5
D gene: TRBD2
J gene: TRBJ2-7
clone size: -

CDR3 DNA: TGTGCCAGCAGCCGGACCAGGAACAGGGGAGGGCAAGGCTACACCTTC
CDR3 protein: CASSRTRNRGGQGYTF
V gene: TRBV5-6
D gene: TRBD1
J gene: TRBJ1-2
clone size: once

CDR3 DNA: TGTGCCAGCAGCCCTCGACGGGACGTGTCTAAAGCTTTCTTT
CDR3 protein: CASSPRRDVSKAFF
V gene: TRBV7-9
D gene: -
J gene: TRBJ1-1
clone size: -

CDR3 DNA: TGCGCCAGCAGCTTGGAGGGGGCGAGCCACGAGCAGTACTTC
CDR3 protein: CASSLEGASHEQYF
V gene: TRBV5-1
D gene: TRBD1
J gene: TRBJ2-7
clone size: -

CDR3 DNA: TGCGCCAGCTCTCGACAGCGTTACAATGAGCAGTTCTTC
CDR3 protein: CASSRQRYNEQFF
V gene: TRBV5-1
D gene: -
J gene: TRBJ2-1
clone size: once

CDR3 DNA: TGTGCCAGCAGATGGGGGCTTGGGAACACTGAAGCTTTCTTT
CDR3 protein: CASRWGLGNTEAFF
V gene: TRBV27
D gene: -
J gene: TRBJ1-1
clone size: once

CDR3 DNA: TGTGCCAGCAGCCCCGCCACAAATCCGACCAGGGGCCACGAGCAGTACTTC
CDR3 protein: CASSPATNPTRGHEQYF
V gene: TRBV2
D gene: -
J gene: TRBJ2-7
clone size: -

CDR3 DNA: TGTGCCAGCAGCTTAGGACCCTCGGGCACCGGGGAGCTGTTTTTT
CDR3 protein: CASSLGPSGTGELFF
V gene: TRBV5-4
D gene: -
J gene: TRBJ2-2
clone size: -

CDR3 DNA: TGTGCCAGCAGCCCCCCCTGGGGGAAGGTGGTTAATTCACCCCTCCACTTT
CDR3 protein: CASSPPWGKVVNSPLHF
V gene: TRBV4-2
D gene: -
J gene: TRBJ1-6
clone size: once

CDR3 DNA: TGCGCCAGCAGCCAAGTGCGTCTGTTCAGTTCACCCCTCCACTTT
CDR3 protein: CASSQVRLFSSPLHF
V gene: TRBV4-1
D gene: -
J gene: TRBJ1-6
clone size: -

CDR3 DNA: TGTGCCAGCAGTTACGGGACTCGGGGAAAGGGCTACACCTTC
CDR3 protein: CASSYGTRGKGYTF
V gene: TRBV6-6
D gene: -
J gene: TRBJ1-2
clone size: -

CDR3 DNA: TGTGCCAGCAGCCCGGGGGCACTGGACACTGAAGCTTTCTTT
CDR3 protein: CASSPGALDTEAFF
V gene: TRBV7-9
D gene: -
J gene: TRBJ1-1
clone size: -

CDR3 DNA: TGTGCCAGCAGGGGAAATGAGCAGTTCTTC
CDR3 protein: CASRGNEQFF
V gene: TRBV2
D gene: -
J gene: TRBJ2-1
clone size: -

CDR3 DNA: TGTGCCAGCAGTTTAACCCGCTACGAGCAGTACTTC
CDR3 protein: CASSLTRYEQYF
V gene: TRBV28
D gene: -
J gene: TRBJ2-7
clone size: -

CDR3 DNA: TGTGCCAGCAGGACCGGACGGACGCTTAATGAAAAACTGTTTTTT
CDR3 protein: CASRTGRTLNEKLFF
V gene: TRBV5-6
D gene: -
J gene: TRBJ1-4
clone size: -

CDR3 DNA: TGTGCCAGCAGCCCCCTAGCACTAGCTGTAAACACCGGGGAGCTGTTTTTT
CDR3 protein: CASSPLALAVNTGELFF
V gene: TRBV7-3
D gene: -
J gene: TRBJ2-2
clone size: -

CDR3 DNA: TGTGCCAGCAGCCAGGTTCCGTGGGGGCTACCGAGCGAGCAGTACTTC
CDR3 protein: CASSQVPWGLPSEQYF
V gene: TRBV4-2
D gene: -
J gene: TRBJ2-7
clone size: once